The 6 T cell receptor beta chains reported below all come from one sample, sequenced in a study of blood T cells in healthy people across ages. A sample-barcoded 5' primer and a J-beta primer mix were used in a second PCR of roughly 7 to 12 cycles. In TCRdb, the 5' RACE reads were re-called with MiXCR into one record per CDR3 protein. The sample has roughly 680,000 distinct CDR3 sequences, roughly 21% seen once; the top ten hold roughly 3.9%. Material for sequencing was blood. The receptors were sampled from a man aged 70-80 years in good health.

This CDR3 reads CSARSRTGTYEQYF. CDR3 DNA sequence: TGCAGTGCTAGATCCCGGACAGGCACCTACGAGCAGTACTTC. The chain combines TRBV20-1 with TRBJ2-5, with TRBD1 identical over 7 bases. The J call could be wrong; TRBJ2-7 is a better fit for the DNA end. The germline V gene encodes CDR1 DFQATT and CDR2 SNEGSKA (reference sequence). CDR3 length equals 14 residues.

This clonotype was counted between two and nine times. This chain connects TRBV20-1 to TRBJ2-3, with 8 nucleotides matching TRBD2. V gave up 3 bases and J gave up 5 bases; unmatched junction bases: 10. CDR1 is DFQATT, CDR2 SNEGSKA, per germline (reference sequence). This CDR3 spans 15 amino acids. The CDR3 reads CSASFISGSGDTQYF. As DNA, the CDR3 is TGCAGTGCTAGCTTCATCAGCGGGAGTGGAGATACGCAGTATTTT.

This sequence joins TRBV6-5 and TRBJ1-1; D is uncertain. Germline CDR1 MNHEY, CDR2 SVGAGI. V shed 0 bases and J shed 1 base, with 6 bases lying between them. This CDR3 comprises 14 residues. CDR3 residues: CASSYSMPNTEAFF. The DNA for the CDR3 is TGTGCCAGCAGTTACTCTATGCCGAACACTGAAGCTTTCTTT.

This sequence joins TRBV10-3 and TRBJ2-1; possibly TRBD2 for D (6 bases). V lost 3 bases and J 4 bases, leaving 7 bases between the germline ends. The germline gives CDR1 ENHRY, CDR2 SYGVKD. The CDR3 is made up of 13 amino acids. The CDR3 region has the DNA TGTGCCATCAGTGACCGGGAGTACAATGAGCAGTTCTTC. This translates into CAISDREYNEQFF.

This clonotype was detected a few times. The CDR3 DNA is TGTGCCAGCAACTTGACGCCAGTCTTCCAAGAGACCCAGTACTTC. Encoded protein: CASNLTPVFQETQYF. The chain joins TRBV7-9 to TRBJ2-5; the D is unclear. The CDR3 sequence is 15 residues long. Germline-derived CDR1 and CDR2 are SEHNR and FQNEAQ (reference sequence). The V end lost 7 bases, the J end lost 1 base, and 16 bases lay between the germline ends.

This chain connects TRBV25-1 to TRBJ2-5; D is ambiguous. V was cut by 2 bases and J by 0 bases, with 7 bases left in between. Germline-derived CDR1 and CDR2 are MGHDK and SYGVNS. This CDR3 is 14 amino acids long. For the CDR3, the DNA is TGTGCCAGCAGTGAAGAGGTCTACCAAGAGACCCAGTACTTC. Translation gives CASSEEVYQETQYF. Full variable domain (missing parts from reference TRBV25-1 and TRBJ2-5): EADIYQTPRYLVIGTGKKITLECSQTMGHDKMYWYQQDPGMELHLIHYSYGVNSTEKGDLSSESTVSRIRTEHFPLTLESARPSHTSQYLCASSEEVYQETQYFGPGTRLLVL.